A single sample is the source of the 32 T cell receptor beta chains below, sequenced in a study of blood T cell repertoires in COVID-19. Assay: immunoSEQ multiplex PCR; the TCRdb copy retains only in-frame clones and omits some. The sample lists 100,000 or so clones; around 92% were seen once. Sequencing was done on a sample of peripheral blood. The receptors were gathered from a man aged 45-65 years with active COVID-19.

V gene TRBV28 combines with J gene TRBJ2-3; possibly TRBD1 for D (6 bases). Trimming removed 0 bases at V and 2 bases at J, with 15 bases between. Germline V gives CDR1 MDHEN, CDR2 SYDVKM. The CDR3 is 17 amino acids. The CDR3 sequence is CASSLWSETGSTDTQYF. CDR3 sequence (DNA): TGTGCCAGCAGTTTATGGTCCGAGACAGGCTCCACAGATACGCAGTATTTT.

V usage is TRBV11-2 and J usage is TRBJ1-1; D gene ambiguous. Germline V gene lookup returns CDR1 SGHAT and CDR2 FQNNGV. Deletions cut 1 base from V and 7 bases from J, with 10 bases between. The CDR3 has 13 residues. The chain's CDR3 is CASSLGGVGEAFF. The CDR3 coding sequence is TGTGCCAGCAGCTTAGGGGGAGTGGGTGAAGCTTTCTTT.

The V and J genes are TRBV19 and TRBJ2-3, with 12 bases matching TRBD2. Germline CDR1 is LNHDA and CDR2 is SQIVND (reference sequence). The junction had 7 bases not matched to a gene; V was cut back by 5 bases and J by 4 bases. There are 16 residues in the CDR3. The CDR3 spells CASSARTSGNPDTQYF. The DNA for the CDR3 is TGTGCCAGTAGTGCTCGGACTAGCGGGAATCCAGATACGCAGTATTTT.

This sequence joins TRBV10-2 and TRBJ2-7; tentatively, D is TRBD2 (5 bases). Germline CDR1 reads WSHSY; CDR2 reads SAAADI. V lost 2 bases, J lost 2 bases, and 10 bases lay in between. The CDR3 extends over 14 amino acids. The CDR3 reads CASSERRVPYEQYF. The CDR3 region has the DNA TGCGCCAGCAGTGAGCGGCGGGTACCCTACGAGCAGTACTTC.

This rearrangement joins TRBV10-2 to TRBJ2-3; D unclear. V shed 10 bases and J shed 5 bases, with 7 bases lying between them. The length of the CDR3 is 10 residues. The germline V gene has CDR1 WSHSY and CDR2 SAAADI. The CDR3 sequence is CATAVDTQYF. The CDR3 coding sequence is TGCGCCACCGCAGTAGATACGCAGTATTTT.

This clone was counted between two and nine times. The V call is TRBV7-9, the J call TRBJ1-4; D not certain. This CDR3 has 16 amino acids. CDR1 and CDR2 from the germline V gene are SEHNR and FQNEAQ (reference sequence). V lost 2 bases, J lost 0 bases, and 10 bases lay in between. CDR3 nucleotides: TGTGCCAGCAGCTTACGGGATCCTGCAACTAATGAAAAACTGTTTTTT. Its translation: CASSLRDPATNEKLFF.

The J gene is TRBJ1-1, the V gene TRBV9, with 10 positions matching TRBD1. The CDR3 extends over 15 amino acids. The V and J ends lost 6 bases and 3 bases, in that order; junction bases with no gene match: 8. Germline-derived CDR1 and CDR2 are SGDLS and YYNGEE. This CDR3 reads CASTLTGTGDTEAFF. CDR3 in DNA: TGTGCCAGCACCCTAACCGGGACAGGGGACACTGAAGCTTTCTTT.

The chain joins TRBV5-1 to TRBJ2-1; D may be TRBD2 (5 bases). CDR3 length: 16 amino acids. V was trimmed by 4 bases and J by 11 bases, leaving 25 bases between them. CDR1 SGHRS and CDR2 YFSETQ come from the germline V gene. As DNA, the CDR3 is TGCGCCAGCAGCATCGGACTGGCGAGCCCGAAATTTAAGCAGTTCTTC. This translates into CASSIGLASPKFKQFF.

This clone was seen just once. This chain connects TRBV10-1 to TRBJ2-5; D might be TRBD2 (6 bases). There are 14 residues in the CDR3. V was pared by 5 bases and J by 5 bases, with 15 bases between. CDR1 WNHNN and CDR2 SYGVQD come from the germline V gene (reference sequence). DNA of the CDR3: TGCGCCAGCAGTTCTGGGGCTAGCGAGGAGACCCAGTACTTC. This encodes CASSSGASEETQYF.

CDR3: CASSYPRGEQYF. The CDR3 DNA sequence: TGTGCCAGCAGCTACCCCAGGGGTGAGCAGTACTTC. The chain has TRBV11-2 and TRBJ2-7; tentative D call: TRBD1 (6 bases). The CDR3 covers 12 residues. V lost 4 bases and J 7 bases, leaving 11 bases between the germline ends. The germline CDR1 and CDR2 sequences are SGHAT and FQNNGV. Drawing the rest from reference TRBV11-2 and TRBJ2-7, the complete variable domain is EAGVAQSPRYKIIEKRQSVAFWCNPISGHATLYWYQQILGQGPKLLIQFQNNGVVDDSQLPKDRFSAERLKGVDSTLKIQPAKLEDSAVYLCASSYPRGEQYFGPGTRLTVT.

Regarding this clone: Different DNA sequences within this sample yield the same CDR3. The chain joins TRBV20-1 to TRBJ1-1; the D gene is possibly TRBD1 (5 bases). The germline V gene has CDR1 DFQATT and CDR2 SNEGSKA (reference sequence). V lost 7 bases and J 1 base, leaving 7 bases between the germline ends. This CDR3 has 11 amino acids. The CDR3 protein is CSVQGNTEAFF. DNA of the CDR3: TGCAGTGTCCAGGGGAACACTGAAGCTTTCTTT.

The V call is TRBV6-1, the J call TRBJ2-7, with D perhaps matching TRBD1 (6 bases). The CDR3 runs to 17 residues. Germline CDR1 is MNHNS and CDR2 is SASEGT. Trimming left V 4 bases short and J 3 bases short, with 22 bases between. CDR3 amino acids: CASSGPSTGLGFYEQYF. The CDR3 DNA reads as TGTGCCAGCAGTGGCCCATCAACAGGGCTTGGGTTCTACGAGCAGTACTTC.

The chain recombines TRBV7-6 with TRBJ2-2; D unresolved. The CDR3 spans 15 residues. Germline V gene lookup returns CDR1 SGHVS and CDR2 FNYEAQ. Trimming removed 5 bases from V and 7 bases from J, with 17 bases in between. This CDR3 is CASSPRLDSDGELFF. In DNA, the CDR3 is TGTGCCAGCAGCCCGCGGCTTGACTCAGACGGGGAGCTGTTTTTT.

This clone appeared once. J is TRBJ2-1 and V is TRBV30, with D tentatively TRBD1 (5 bases). The CDR3 is 11 residues long. Trimming cost V 0 bases and J 11 bases, with 8 bases left between them. Germline CDR1 GTSNPN, CDR2 SVGIG (reference sequence). The CDR3 DNA sequence: TGTGCCTGGAGTGTACAGGATAAGCAGTTCTTC. It encodes CAWSVQDKQFF.

The chain has TRBV28 and TRBJ2-7; a weak D match, TRBD1 (5 bases). CDR1 is MDHEN, CDR2 SYDVKM, per germline. The V end lost 11 bases, the J end lost 3 bases, and 14 bases lay between the germline ends. This CDR3 contains 12 residues. The DNA of the CDR3 is TGTGCCGGGGCCGGGCAGAACTACGAGCAGTACTTC. Its translation is CAGAGQNYEQYF.

This clone was found once. At one end, the junction sequence differs from germline, possibly due to a read error. This sequence joins TRBV6-4 and TRBJ1-4; 8 nucleotides match TRBD1. CDR1 is MRHNA and CDR2 is SNTAGT in the germline V gene. The CDR3 is 10 amino acids. CDR3 amino acids: CATDRGRQGF. The CDR3, as DNA: TGTGCCACTGATCGGGGGAGACAGGGGTTT.

The V gene is TRBV29-1, the J gene TRBJ2-4; 7 bases are shared with TRBD1. V was pared by 0 bases and J by 3 bases, with 14 bases of the junction left unmatched. Germline V gene sequence: CDR1 SQVTM, CDR2 ANQGSEA. The CDR3 has 18 residues. CDR3 nucleotides: TGCAGCGTTGAAGATCCCCCTCTACAGGGGATGGTCAAAAACATTCAGTACTTC. This codes for CSVEDPPLQGMVKNIQYF.

This clone has a single count. The chain joins TRBV28 to TRBJ2-1; D is possibly TRBD1 (6 bases). Germline V gene data show CDR1 as MDHEN and CDR2 as SYDVKM. The CDR3 spans 13 residues. V was shortened by 1 base and J by 6 bases, with 7 bases between the two germline ends. CDR3 DNA: TGTGCCAGCAGTTTATCAGGGGCCAATGAGCAGTTCTTC. Its translation is CASSLSGANEQFF.

The chain is built from TRBV3-1 (or the pseudogene TRBV3-2) and TRBJ1-2; D gene ambiguous. The CDR3 extends over 14 amino acids. V lost 3 bases and J 1 base, leaving 9 bases between the germline ends. Germline-derived CDR1 and CDR2 are LGHDT and YNNKEL (reference sequence). The CDR3 reads CASSHRGNNYGYTF. CDR3 nucleotide sequence: TGTGCCAGCAGCCATCGAGGGAATAACTATGGCTACACCTTC.

This clone occurred a few times. The chain combines TRBV10-2 with TRBJ2-7; tentatively, D is TRBD2 (5 bases). Trimming removed 7 bases at V and 1 base at J, with 14 bases between. This CDR3 region has 14 residues. Germline lookup yields CDR1 WSHSY and CDR2 SAAADI. In DNA, the CDR3 is TGCGCCAGCACCGTGGCGGGCCGATCCTACGAGCAGTACTTC. Protein sequence: CASTVAGRSYEQYF.

This clone was seen only once. The chain recombines TRBV5-4 with TRBJ1-4, with a weak D call TRBD1 (5 bases). V was trimmed by 0 bases and J by 2 bases, leaving 5 bases between them. The CDR3 has 14 residues. Germline lookup yields CDR1 SGHNT and CDR2 YYREEE (reference sequence). The CDR3 sequence is CASSLGGTNEKLFF. The CDR3 DNA reads as TGTGCCAGCAGCTTGGGGGGCACTAATGAAAAACTGTTTTTT.

For the CDR3, the DNA is TGTGCCAGCAGCCGGGACAGCTCCTACGAGCAGTACTTC. This encodes CASSRDSSYEQYF. The J gene is TRBJ2-7, the V gene TRBV9, with 7 bases fitting TRBD1. V trimming: 4 bases; J trimming: 0 bases; junction bases outside the gene matches: 1. Germline assignment: CDR1 SGDLS and CDR2 YYNGEE. This CDR3 contains 13 residues.

The chain uses TRBV15 and TRBJ2-7; tentative D call: TRBD1 (5 bases). Germline V lookup: CDR1 LNHNV, CDR2 YYDKDF (reference sequence). This CDR3 contains 14 residues. Trimming shortened V by 3 bases and J by 4 bases, and 13 bases separated the two germline ends. In nucleotides, the CDR3 is TGTGCCACCAGCAGGTACCCAGGGCCTTACGAGCAGTACTTC. As protein: CATSRYPGPYEQYF.

The chain carries TRBV7-3 and TRBJ2-2, with D tentatively TRBD2 (8 bases). Trimming shortened V by 4 bases and J by 0 bases, and 21 bases separated the two germline ends. The CDR3 is 19 amino acids. Germline CDR1 reads SGHTA; CDR2 reads FQGTGA. In DNA form, the CDR3 reads TGTGCCAGCAGCTCATCCGGTGGTAGCGGGACAGCGAACACCGGGGAGCTGTTTTTT. Its protein is CASSSSGGSGTANTGELFF.

The chain uses TRBV5-4 and TRBJ1-1, with D possibly being TRBD1 (6 bases). V was trimmed by 5 bases and J by 8 bases, leaving 10 bases between them. CDR3 length equals 11 residues. The germline V gene encodes CDR1 SGHNT and CDR2 YYREEE (reference sequence). CDR3 DNA: TGTGCCAGCAGTCGAGGGACAGAAGCTTTCTTT. Translated, it gives CASSRGTEAFF.

The rearrangement links TRBV5-1 to TRBJ2-2; the match to TRBD2 covers 8 bases. J lost 6 bases, V lost 1 base, and 11 bases had no gene match. The CDR3 runs 17 residues. Germline-derived CDR1 and CDR2 are SGHRS and YFSETQ. The DNA for the CDR3 is TGCGCCAGCAGCTTGATGCTAGCGGGCGGAGTGGCCGGGGAGCTGTTTTTT. The encoded protein is CASSLMLAGGVAGELFF.

The chain has TRBV30 and TRBJ1-1; D ambiguous. With 2 bases removed from V and 7 bases from J, the gap between germline ends came to 8 bases. The CDR3 sequence is 11 residues long. Germline CDR1 and CDR2: GTSNPN and SVGIG (reference sequence). The CDR3 sequence: CAWSHRSEAFF. DNA of the CDR3: TGTGCCTGGAGTCACCGCAGTGAAGCTTTCTTT.

V is TRBV7-9 and J is TRBJ2-6; D is perhaps TRBD2 (5 bases). The CDR3 length is 18 residues. Trimming cost V 0 bases and J 0 bases, with 12 bases left between them. The germline CDR1 and CDR2 sequences are SEHNR and FQNEAQ (reference sequence). The CDR3 protein is CASSLAEDSNSGANVLTF. For the CDR3, the DNA is TGTGCCAGCAGCTTAGCGGAGGACTCAAACTCTGGGGCCAACGTCCTGACTTTC.

The genes are TRBV7-9 and TRBJ2-6, with a tentative D call TRBD2 (6 bases). This CDR3 spans 18 amino acids. The V gene's germline CDR1 is SEHNR and CDR2 FQNEAQ (reference sequence). V was shortened by 1 base and J by 1 base, with 14 bases between the two germline ends. CDR3 protein: CASSLDGGVLSGANVLTF. CDR3 sequence (DNA): TGTGCCAGCAGCTTAGATGGCGGGGTATTGTCTGGGGCCAACGTCCTGACTTTC.

The rearrangement uses TRBV19 and TRBJ1-4; D gene ambiguous. With 7 bases removed from V and 7 bases from J, the gap between germline ends came to 19 bases. Germline values: CDR1 LNHDA, CDR2 SQIVND (reference sequence). The CDR3 runs 15 residues. The CDR3 nucleotides are TGTGCCAGTAACGGATGGAGTCGGAGAGGTGAAAAACTGTTTTTT. It is translated as CASNGWSRRGEKLFF.

The CDR3 DNA follows: TGTGCCAGCAGTTCCCCTATTTACGAGCAGTACTTC. It specifies CASSSPIYEQYF. The V call is TRBV28, the J call TRBJ2-7, with D hard to call. The CDR3 runs to 12 residues. Germline CDR1 is MDHEN and CDR2 is SYDVKM. Trimming shortened V by 4 bases and J by 4 bases, and 8 bases separated the two germline ends.

The genes are TRBV15 and TRBJ2-1, with 7 bases identical to TRBD2. The CDR3 length is 15 residues. J was trimmed by 6 bases and V by 1 base; bases with no gene match: 6. Germline V gene data show CDR1 as LNHNV and CDR2 as YYDKDF (reference sequence). CDR3 nucleotide sequence: TGTGCCACCAGCAGAGGCGGGAGCGGAGGCAATGAGCAGTTCTTC. It is translated as CATSRGGSGGNEQFF.